The rows below give T cell receptor beta chains drawn from one sample of a study of T-cell reconstitution after alpha-beta-depleted transplantation in children. MiXCR, applied by TCRdb to the PCR reads, yields one record per CDR3 protein. The repertoire holds around 140,000 distinct CDR3 sequences, with 8% to 10% as singletons. The sample here was PBMCs, mostly from graft donor cells, taken 180 days after TCRalphabeta/CD19-depleted stem cell transplant. The receptor set was obtained from a female patient aged 2 to 10 who had a stem cell transplant for congenital amegakaryocytic thrombocytopenia, so the T cells may come from the graft donor. The CDR3 runs from the conserved cysteine through the conserved F or W. D genes are given only for firm matches. Expanded clones get a size class; other rows say once, few or many, or leave the size out.

CDR3 DNA: TGCAGTCCCCGCGGAGGCCGATCCTACGAGCAGTACTTC
CDR3 protein: CSPRGGRSYEQYF
V gene: TRBV20-1
D gene: NA
clone size: NA
J gene: TRBJ2-7

CDR3 DNA: TGCGCCAGCAGCACTCCCAGGGACCAAGAGACCCAGTACTTC
CDR3 protein: CASSTPRDQETQYF
V gene: TRBV5-1
D gene: NA
clone size: many
J gene: TRBJ2-5

CDR3 DNA: TGCAGTGCCCGGGGCCTTTTGACGGAGCAGTACTTC
CDR3 protein: CSARGLLTEQYF
V gene: TRBV20-1
D gene: NA
clone size: many
J gene: TRBJ2-7

CDR3 DNA: TGTGCCAGCAGCCCGGGTTGGGGACTACCTTCCTCCTACAATGAGCAGTTCTTC
CDR3 protein: CASSPGWGLPSSYNEQFF
V gene: TRBV11-2
D gene: TRBD2
clone size: few
J gene: TRBJ2-1

CDR3 DNA: TGTGCCAGCCACCCGATGGATTGGGGACACACCGGGGAGCTGTTTTTT
CDR3 protein: CASHPMDWGHTGELFF
V gene: TRBV27
D gene: NA
clone size: few
J gene: TRBJ2-2

CDR3 DNA: TGTGCCAGCAGTTTCGTCAGGGGGGGATACGAGCAGTACTTC
CDR3 protein: CASSFVRGGYEQYF
V gene: TRBV27
D gene: NA
clone size: few
J gene: TRBJ2-7

CDR3 DNA: TGCGCCAGCAGCCCGGGACGGGGGAGCTCTGGAAACACCATATATTTT
CDR3 protein: CASSPGRGSSGNTIYF
V gene: TRBV5-1
D gene: NA
clone size: many
J gene: TRBJ1-3

CDR3 DNA: TGCGCCAGCAGCCGGACAGGGTTGGTTCAGCCCCAGCATTTT
CDR3 protein: CASSRTGLVQPQHF
V gene: TRBV4-1
D gene: TRBD1
clone size: many
J gene: TRBJ1-5

CDR3 DNA: TGTGCCAGCAGTTTTGTACTAGCGAACACAGATACGCAGTATTTT
CDR3 protein: CASSFVLANTDTQYF
V gene: TRBV28
D gene: TRBD2
clone size: many
J gene: TRBJ2-3

CDR3 DNA: TGTGCCACCAGTGATCCCGGGGGTTCGGGGAGCGGGCCGCACACCGGGGAGCTGTTTTTT
CDR3 protein: CATSDPGGSGSGPHTGELFF
V gene: TRBV24-1
D gene: NA
clone size: few
J gene: TRBJ2-2

CDR3 DNA: TGCAGTGTGGTTGGGACCAGCTACGAGCAGTACTTC
CDR3 protein: CSVVGTSYEQYF
V gene: TRBV20-1
D gene: NA
clone size: NA
J gene: TRBJ2-7

CDR3 DNA: TGTGCCAGCATTAGTCCTTTGAACACTGAAGCTTTCTTT
CDR3 protein: CASISPLNTEAFF
V gene: TRBV7-9
D gene: NA
clone size: few
J gene: TRBJ1-1

CDR3 DNA: TGCGCCAGCAGCCAAGCCCCCGGACCGGGCACCGGGGAGCTGTTTTTT
CDR3 protein: CASSQAPGPGTGELFF
V gene: TRBV4-3
D gene: NA
clone size: few
J gene: TRBJ2-2

CDR3 DNA: TGTGCCATCAGTGACAGGGAAGAGACCCAGTACTTC
CDR3 protein: CAISDREETQYF
V gene: TRBV10-3
D gene: NA
clone size: many
J gene: TRBJ2-5

CDR3 DNA: TGTGCCAGCAGCCAGGGGGGAAGTCGGCAGCCCCAGCATTTT
CDR3 protein: CASSQGGSRQPQHF
V gene: TRBV14
D gene: NA
clone size: few
J gene: TRBJ1-5

CDR3 DNA: TGCGCCAGCAGCCAAGTTAGGTTGGTACACGCCAAAAACATTCAGTACTTC
CDR3 protein: CASSQVRLVHAKNIQYF
V gene: TRBV4-1
D gene: NA
clone size: few
J gene: TRBJ2-4

CDR3 DNA: TGTGCCAGCAGGGACACAGGGGGCCCCTATAGCAATCAGCCCCAGCATTTT
CDR3 protein: CASRDTGGPYSNQPQHF
V gene: TRBV28
D gene: TRBD1
clone size: NA
J gene: TRBJ1-5

CDR3 DNA: TGTGCCAGCAGGGGGGGGAGTGGAGATACGCAGTATTTT
CDR3 protein: CASRGGSGDTQYF
V gene: TRBV2
D gene: TRBD2
clone size: few
J gene: TRBJ2-3

CDR3 DNA: TGTGCCAGCAGCCATCCGGGAGGGCCCCACGAGCAGTACTTC
CDR3 protein: CASSHPGGPHEQYF
V gene: TRBV3-1
D gene: TRBD2
clone size: many
J gene: TRBJ2-7

CDR3 DNA: TGTGCCAGCAGCACCCGGGACTTCAACATGGTTGGACGGAGGTTGGCAACTAATGAAAAACTGTTTTTT
CDR3 protein: CASSTRDFNMVGRRLATNEKLFF
V gene: TRBV7-6
D gene: NA
clone size: few
J gene: TRBJ1-4

CDR3 DNA: TGCAGCGGGGGGACAGGGCGGTTTGGCGAGCTGTACTTC
CDR3 protein: CSGGTGRFGELYF
V gene: TRBV29-1
D gene: TRBD1
clone size: NA
J gene: TRBJ2-7

CDR3 DNA: TGTGCCATCAGTGACGCGGCAAGAGGAACCGAGCAGTTCTTC
CDR3 protein: CAISDAARGTEQFF
V gene: TRBV10-3
D gene: NA
clone size: many
J gene: TRBJ2-1

CDR3 DNA: TGTGCCAGCCTGTGGGACAGGGCATCAGATGAGCAGTTCTTC
CDR3 protein: CASLWDRASDEQFF
V gene: TRBV6-1
D gene: TRBD1
clone size: many
J gene: TRBJ2-1

CDR3 DNA: TGTGCCAGCAGAGAGCAGGGGACTCACAATCAGCCCCAGCATTTT
CDR3 protein: CASREQGTHNQPQHF
V gene: TRBV27
D gene: NA
clone size: few
J gene: TRBJ1-5

CDR3 DNA: TGCAGTCCCATGAGGGGGGCGCGAACTGAGACCCAGTACTTC
CDR3 protein: CSPMRGARTETQYF
V gene: TRBV20-1
D gene: NA
clone size: NA
J gene: TRBJ2-5

CDR3 DNA: TGTGCCATGAACCAGGGACAGCCCCACCGGGAGCTGTTTTTT
CDR3 protein: CAMNQGQPHRELFF
V gene: TRBV7-9
D gene: TRBD1
clone size: NA
J gene: TRBJ2-2

CDR3 DNA: TGTGCCACCAGCAGCGCCGGGACAGGGTATGAGCAGTTCTTC
CDR3 protein: CATSSAGTGYEQFF
V gene: TRBV15
D gene: TRBD1
clone size: many
J gene: TRBJ2-1

CDR3 DNA: TGTGCCAGCAGCGGACCTGTCGGGATTTCGGGTGAGCAGTACTTC
CDR3 protein: CASSGPVGISGEQYF
V gene: TRBV5-4
D gene: NA
clone size: few
J gene: TRBJ2-7

CDR3 DNA: TGTGCCAGCAAAATCCAAACAGGGGGCGCGTACGAGCAGTACTTC
CDR3 protein: CASKIQTGGAYEQYF
V gene: TRBV27
D gene: TRBD1
clone size: many
J gene: TRBJ2-7

CDR3 DNA: TGCAGCGTTGCAGCGGGTACTCCGGGGACCCAGTACTTC
CDR3 protein: CSVAAGTPGTQYF
V gene: TRBV29-1
D gene: NA
clone size: many
J gene: TRBJ2-5

CDR3 DNA: TGCGCCAGCAGCTCCCGGGGGCTGGTACCTGAAGCTTTCTTT
CDR3 protein: CASSSRGLVPEAFF
V gene: TRBV5-1
D gene: NA
clone size: many
J gene: TRBJ1-1

CDR3 DNA: TGCGCCACGACCCCGAACCCAGGGACCCAAGAGACCCAGTACTTC
CDR3 protein: CATTPNPGTQETQYF
V gene: TRBV5-1
D gene: NA
clone size: many
J gene: TRBJ2-5

CDR3 DNA: TGTGCCAGCAGATGGACGTTGGGGGAGACCCAGTACTTC
CDR3 protein: CASRWTLGETQYF
V gene: TRBV12-3/TRBV12-4
D gene: NA
clone size: many
J gene: TRBJ2-5

CDR3 DNA: TGTGCCAGCAGTTACTCGAGAAGGACTAGCGGGAGTGCAGATACGCAGTATTTT
CDR3 protein: CASSYSRRTSGSADTQYF
V gene: TRBV6-5
D gene: TRBD2
clone size: few
J gene: TRBJ2-3

CDR3 DNA: TGTGCCACCAGCAGAGTTAAGATCAATGAGCAGTTCTTC
CDR3 protein: CATSRVKINEQFF
V gene: TRBV15
D gene: NA
clone size: few
J gene: TRBJ2-1

CDR3 DNA: TGTGCCAGCAGCTTAAATTCGGTGTCTACTAGCACAGATACGCAGTATTTT
CDR3 protein: CASSLNSVSTSTDTQYF
V gene: TRBV7-8
D gene: NA
clone size: many
J gene: TRBJ2-3

CDR3 DNA: TGTGCCACCAGTGAACCGGACTATGGCTACACCTTC
CDR3 protein: CATSEPDYGYTF
V gene: TRBV24-1
D gene: NA
clone size: many
J gene: TRBJ1-2

CDR3 DNA: TGCAGACCGAGTGGGGGGAACACTGAAGCTTTCTTT
CDR3 protein: CRPSGGNTEAFF
V gene: TRBV20-1
D gene: NA
clone size: many
J gene: TRBJ1-1

CDR3 DNA: TGTGCCATCAGTGAAGCGCTAGGAAGAGAGACCCAGTACTTC
CDR3 protein: CAISEALGRETQYF
V gene: TRBV10-3
D gene: NA
clone size: few
J gene: TRBJ2-5

CDR3 DNA: TGCAGTGCTAGCCCGACAGGGTTGTACACTGAAGCTTTCTTT
CDR3 protein: CSASPTGLYTEAFF
V gene: TRBV20-1
D gene: TRBD1
clone size: few
J gene: TRBJ1-1

CDR3 DNA: TGCGCCAGCAGCTTGGGACTAGCAGTGAATGAGCAGTTCTTC
CDR3 protein: CASSLGLAVNEQFF
V gene: TRBV5-1
D gene: TRBD2
clone size: many
J gene: TRBJ2-1

CDR3 DNA: TGTGCCAGCAGCCTAACAAGACAGGCCCCGGATGGCTACACCTTC
CDR3 protein: CASSLTRQAPDGYTF
V gene: TRBV6-1
D gene: NA
clone size: many
J gene: TRBJ1-2

CDR3 DNA: TGCAGTGTTACGACCCCGGGACAGGGCAAATACGAGCAGTACTTC
CDR3 protein: CSVTTPGQGKYEQYF
V gene: TRBV20-1
D gene: TRBD1
clone size: few
J gene: TRBJ2-7

CDR3 DNA: TGTGCCAGCAGTTACCTCGTAAACTCCATAGGCTACACCTTC
CDR3 protein: CASSYLVNSIGYTF
V gene: TRBV6-5
D gene: NA
clone size: many
J gene: TRBJ1-2

CDR3 DNA: TGTGCCAGCAGTGAACCCCTACGGGCCTCCTACGAGCAGTACTTC
CDR3 protein: CASSEPLRASYEQYF
V gene: TRBV6-1
D gene: NA
clone size: few
J gene: TRBJ2-7

CDR3 DNA: TGTGCCAGCAGTCCGGACGGACTCAGGGCTCTCCACTTT
CDR3 protein: CASSPDGLRALHF
V gene: TRBV12-3/TRBV12-4
D gene: NA
clone size: many
J gene: TRBJ1-6

CDR3 DNA: TGTGCCAGCAGCGGGGGACGTGCGAACACCGGGGAGCTGTTTTTT
CDR3 protein: CASSGGRANTGELFF
V gene: TRBV9
D gene: NA
clone size: NA
J gene: TRBJ2-2

CDR3 DNA: TGTGCCAGCTCACCGACAGTAACAGATACGCAGTATTTT
CDR3 protein: CASSPTVTDTQYF
V gene: TRBV18
D gene: NA
clone size: many
J gene: TRBJ2-3

CDR3 DNA: TGCGCCAGCAGCCAAGATCTGGGTAAAGTGTACAATGAGGAGTTCTTC
CDR3 protein: CASSQDLGKVYNEEFF
V gene: TRBV4-3
D gene: NA
clone size: once
J gene: TRBJ2-1

CDR3 DNA: TGCAGTGCTGCCACCGGGACAGGGGACAAAGGGCAGTTCTTC
CDR3 protein: CSAATGTGDKGQFF
V gene: TRBV20-1
D gene: TRBD1
clone size: many
J gene: TRBJ2-1

CDR3 DNA: TGCAGTGCTACCGCGTATTCGTACGAGCAGTACTTC
CDR3 protein: CSATAYSYEQYF
V gene: TRBV20-1
D gene: NA
clone size: many
J gene: TRBJ2-7